A single sample gave rise to the 15 T cell receptor beta chains below, sequenced in a study of blood T cell repertoires in COVID-19. TCRdb keeps only in-frame clones here, not all; method: immunoSEQ multiplex PCR. The sample contains some 150,000 clones, roughly 80% of which appear only once. The sample taken for sequencing was PBMCs or T cells enriched from blood (not recorded which). These receptors were taken from a man in his fifties who had recovered from COVID-19.

The rearrangement joins TRBV30 to TRBJ2-3; 11 positions match TRBD1. The germline gives CDR1 GTSNPN, CDR2 SVGIG (reference sequence). The V segment lost 1 base and the J segment 8 bases; nucleotides outside the gene matches: 8. This CDR3 has 15 residues. In DNA form, the CDR3 reads TGTGCCTGGAGTGGGGACAGGGGGGTGATCGGTACGCAGTATTTT. It encodes CAWSGDRGVIGTQYF.

The chain joins TRBV12-3 or TRBV12-4 to TRBJ2-5; D call uncertain. The V end was cut by 2 bases, the J end by 5 bases, with 6 bases between. This CDR3 has 12 amino acids. CDR3 region: CASSLFEETQYF. CDR3 bases: TGTGCCAGCAGTTTATTCGAGGAGACCCAGTACTTC.

This clone was detected a few times. The chain joins TRBV28 to TRBJ2-6; 7 bases map to TRBD1. The length of the CDR3 is 15 residues. Germline CDR1 is MDHEN and CDR2 is SYDVKM. Germline trimming cut 6 bases from V and 2 bases from J; bases unmatched to any gene: 4. The CDR3 DNA reads TGTGCCAGCAGGCCCACAGGGGCTGGGGCCAACGTCCTGACTTTC. Residues: CASRPTGAGANVLTF.

This chain uses TRBV27 with TRBJ1-1; a possible D gene is TRBD1 (6 bases). With 7 bases removed from V and 0 bases from J, the gap between germline ends came to 9 bases. The CDR3 is made up of 13 amino acids. Germline CDR1 and CDR2: MNHEY and SMNVEV (reference sequence). CDR3 bases: TGTGCCAGCACCGGACAGTTGAACACTGAAGCTTTCTTT. Encoded protein: CASTGQLNTEAFF.

CDR3 sequence: CAITRTVQGEKLFF. The DNA of the CDR3 is TGTGCCATTACCCGGACAGTCCAAGGGGAAAAACTGTTTTTT. The chain has TRBV6-6 and TRBJ1-4; weak D call: TRBD1 (6 bases). Trimming shortened V by 10 bases and J by 8 bases, and 20 bases separated the two germline ends. CDR3 length: 14 amino acids. CDR1 is MNHNY and CDR2 is SVGAGI in the germline V gene (reference sequence).

The genes are TRBV14 and TRBJ1-2; a possible D gene is TRBD1 (5 bases). V lost 5 bases to trimming and J lost 5 bases, with 9 bases between them. CDR1 SGHDN and CDR2 FVKESK come from the germline V gene. The CDR3 is 12 residues long. The CDR3 nucleotides are TGTGCCAGCAGCGCAGGGTATTATGGCTACACCTTC. Translating gives CASSAGYYGYTF.

The V gene is TRBV7-9, the J gene TRBJ2-7, with D maybe TRBD1 (5 bases). There are 17 residues in the CDR3. Trimming cost V 2 bases and J 4 bases, with 21 bases left between them. Germline assignment: CDR1 SEHNR and CDR2 FQNEAQ (reference sequence). The CDR3 sequence is CASSLLGSQGQRYEQYF. The CDR3, as DNA: TGTGCCAGCAGCTTATTAGGTTCGCAGGGTCAACGATACGAGCAGTACTTC.

The J gene is TRBJ2-1, the V gene TRBV5-8; tentative D call: TRBD1 (6 bases). The germline V gene encodes CDR1 SGHTS and CDR2 YDEGEE. V was shortened by 4 bases and J by 4 bases, with 15 bases between the two germline ends. The CDR3 consists of 15 residues. CDR3 sequence: CASSPRQELYNEQFF. CDR3 DNA: TGTGCCAGCAGCCCCCGACAGGAACTATACAATGAGCAGTTCTTC. The full variable domain, with the rest looked up from reference TRBV5-8 and TRBJ2-1, is EAGVTQSPTHLIKTRGQQATLRCSPISGHTSVYWYQQALGLGLQFLLWYDEGEERNRGNFPPRFSGRQFPNYSSELNVNALELEDSALYLCASSPRQELYNEQFFGPGTRLTVL.

The chain recombines TRBV6-2 or TRBV6-3 with TRBJ2-7, with TRBD1 matching over 7 bases. Germline V gives CDR1 MNHEY, CDR2 SVGEGT. This CDR3 region has 14 residues. J gave up 2 bases and V 5 bases, and 6 bases lay outside the gene matches. The CDR3 region has the DNA TGTGCCAGCAGTCTTGACCAGGGGGCCTACGAGCAGTACTTC. It is translated as CASSLDQGAYEQYF.

The sample holds a few counts of this clone. The rearrangement links TRBV28 to TRBJ2-7; D gene uncertain. Per germline, CDR1 MDHEN and CDR2 SYDVKM. Trimming shortened V by 5 bases and J by 0 bases, and 11 bases separated the two germline ends. This CDR3 is 14 amino acids long. The CDR3 coding sequence is TGTGCCAGCAGTCTTCCCTATGGCTCCTACGAGCAGTACTTC. The encoded protein is CASSLPYGSYEQYF.

This chain links TRBV3-1 (or the pseudogene TRBV3-2) with TRBJ2-3; 13 positions agree with TRBD2. CDR3 size: 18 residues. Germline CDR1 LGHDT, CDR2 YNNKEL (reference sequence). V shed 6 bases and J 1 base; nucleotides not matched to a gene: 10. The CDR3 nucleotides are TGTGCCAGCAGTTCTACTAGCGGGGGGGCGGGTGGCACAGATACGCAGTATTTT. Its protein is CASSSTSGGAGGTDTQYF.

Concerning this clone itself: Other DNA sequences in this sample translate to the same CDR3. V is TRBV19 and J is TRBJ2-3; 9 bases agree with TRBD2. The CDR3 contains 16 residues. Germline-derived CDR1 and CDR2 are LNHDA and SQIVND (reference sequence). Unmatched junction bases numbered 5, after V lost 0 bases and J lost 4 bases. DNA of the CDR3: TGTGCCAGTAGTATAGATACCAGCGGGGGGTCAGATACGCAGTATTTT. It yields the protein CASSIDTSGGSDTQYF.

The rearrangement links TRBV5-1 to TRBJ2-2, with 8 bases fitting TRBD1. This CDR3 region has 15 residues. Looked up from germline, CDR1 is SGHRS and CDR2 is YFSETQ. The J segment lost 0 bases and the V segment lost 3 bases, leaving 1 base of the junction unmatched. This CDR3 is CASSWTGTNTGELFF. CDR3 DNA sequence: TGCGCCAGCAGCTGGACAGGGACGAACACCGGGGAGCTGTTTTTT. The full variable domain, rest sourced from reference TRBV5-1 and TRBJ2-2, is KAGVTQTPRYLIKTRGQQVTLSCSPISGHRSVSWYQQTPGQGLQFLFEYFSETQRNKGNFPGRFSGRQFSNSRSEMNVSTLELGDSALYLCASSWTGTNTGELFFGEGSRLTVL.

The V gene is TRBV5-8, the J gene TRBJ1-2, with a tentative D call TRBD1 (5 bases). The germline gives CDR1 SGHTS, CDR2 YDEGEE. The V end lost 4 bases, the J end lost 0 bases, and 10 bases lay between the germline ends. This CDR3 has 14 residues. The CDR3 DNA follows: TGTGCCAGCAGCCCTCGACAGACTAACTATGGCTACACCTTC. Its protein is CASSPRQTNYGYTF.

The gene calls are TRBV28 and TRBJ1-5, with a possible D match to TRBD1 (6 bases). The ends were cut back, 6 bases at V and 8 bases at J, with 11 bases in the middle. The CDR3 runs 12 residues. Per germline, CDR1 MDHEN and CDR2 SYDVKM. The CDR3, as DNA: TGTGCCAGCAGCTACAGGGCTGAGCCCCAGCATTTT. Translated, it gives CASSYRAEPQHF. Filled out from reference TRBV28 and TRBJ1-5, the complete variable domain reads DVKVTQSSRYLVKRTGEKVFLECVQDMDHENMFWYRQDPGLGLRLIYFSYDVKMKEKGDIPEGYSVSREKKERFSLILESASTNQTSMYLCASSYRAEPQHFGDGTRLSIL.